The table lists the clone carrying this TCR beta chain with a count of one. Its cognate antigen is unknown. The source of the sample is a study of PD-1 blockade in classical Hodgkin lymphoma. Time point noted: cycle 4 day 1 (C4D1), after less than 7 weeks of nivolumab. Every single patient, without exception, relapsed after autologous stem cell transplantation, and brentuximab vedotin exposure varied. Study-level points and caveats: Reports indicated that newly diagnosed patients had lower baseline TCR diversity than healthy donors did. Patients who responded completely had about the same baseline diversity as newly diagnosed patients.

V gave up 4 bases and J gave up 6 bases, with 19 bases separating them. Germline CDR1 is SGHAT and CDR2 is FQNNGV. The CDR3 is 15 amino acids. Using immunoSEQ multiplex PCR, the repertoire was profiled, and TCRdb retains in-frame clones only, with some absent. The repertoire holds 13,000 to 15,000 clones, roughly 80% seen once, with approximately 15% in the top ten. The sequencing used peripheral blood mononuclear cells (PBMCs), collected before the fourth cycle of nivolumab. The TCR sequence derives from a human donor with classical Hodgkin lymphoma. The chain combines TRBV11-2 with TRBJ2-7; D perhaps matches TRBD2 (7 bases). The CDR3 bases are TGTGCCAGCAGCTCCCTCCTCGGGGGGCTGCGCGAGCAGTACTTC. It is translated as CASSSLLGGLREQYF.